Listed here are 6 T cell receptor beta chains from one sample, sequenced in a study of T cells in Graves' hyperthyroidism and ophthalmopathy (dated by TCRdb to about 2019). Library preparation was by multiplex PCR. This sample was sequenced with an Illumina HiSeq 2000. Amplification of TCR beta CDR3 regions was carried out from RNA transcripts. A first-round RT-PCR of the TCR CDR3 used the HTBI primer set with the Qiagen OneStep RT-PCR kit. The public reads were run again by TCRdb, first through fastp at Q25 and then through MiXCR, and only productive beta chains were kept. CDR3 protein duplicates are merged, each entry listing the most common genes and DNA. Across this sample there are about 610,000 distinct CDR3 sequences, with 46% seen only once. The ten largest account for about 7.8% of the sample. Input material: peripheral blood or thyroid tissue (not recorded which). These receptors were taken from a woman between 18 and 29 years old with Graves' hyperthyroidism.

There are many counts of this clonotype. The V call is TRBV5-8, the J call TRBJ2-5, with D possibly being TRBD2 (6 bases). V lost 0 bases and J 2 bases, leaving 8 bases between the germline ends. Germline CDR1 SGHTS, CDR2 YDEGEE. The CDR3 has 14 residues. The CDR3 loop is CASSLDSGQETQYF. The DNA of the CDR3 is TGTGCCAGCAGCTTGGATAGCGGTCAAGAGACCCAGTACTTC.

The chain links TRBV15 to TRBJ2-7, with TRBD1 identical over 7 bases. The CDR3 extends over 14 amino acids. Germline lookup yields CDR1 LNHNV and CDR2 YYDKDF (reference sequence). The CDR3 spells CASSVGPGGGEQYF. The CDR3 bases are TGTGCTAGTTCCGTCGGGCCAGGGGGTGGCGAGCAGTACTTC.

Note on this clonotype: This is likely a read error, given that the CDR3 carries no conserved phenylalanine or tryptophan at its end. No DNA is shown, since the ends of the CDR3 on it are uncertain; the CDR3 is the one TCRdb lists. The J gene is TRBJ1-1, the V gene TRBV9; the tabulated D call, TRBD1, remains unverified against the DNA. Counting both end residues, the CDR3 totals 9 amino acids. Germline CDR1 SGDLS, CDR2 YYNGEE. The CDR3: CASKPMDSS.

This clonotype showed up just a few times. The V call is TRBV7-9, the J call TRBJ2-7, with 10 bases matching TRBD2. The end of the DNA fits TRBJ2-1 better, so the J call may be wrong. The CDR3 spans 15 residues. Germline CDR1 and CDR2: SEHNR and FQNEAQ (reference sequence). Here the CDR3 DNA reads TGTGCCAGCAGCTTACTAGCGGGGGTTACCAATGAGCAGTTCTTC. Translating it yields CASSLLAGVTNEQFF.

In its sample, this clonotype was seen once. A much larger clonotype is one base distant, so this may be a read error. The V gene is TRBV4-3, the J gene TRBJ1-3, with no clear D. The CDR3 runs 14 residues. CDR1 LGHNA and CDR2 YSLEER come from the germline V gene. V was shortened by 1 base and J by 3 bases, with 7 bases between the two germline ends. In DNA form, the CDR3 reads TGCGCCAGCAGCCAAGTCAGGATTGGAAACACCATATATTTT. Translated, it gives CASSQVRIGNTIYF.

The table lists this clonotype with a few counts. The chain recombines TRBV14 with TRBJ2-5; TRBD1 matches 7 bases. Germline CDR1 SGHDN, CDR2 FVKESK. CDR3 size: 15 residues. The V segment lost 5 bases and the J segment 1 base; nucleotides outside the gene matches: 7. CDR3 DNA sequence: TGTGCCAGCAGCGTTGACAGGGCAGCCCAAGAGACCCAGTACTTC. Protein sequence: CASSVDRAAQETQYF.